These 30 T cell receptor beta chains were sequenced from one sample in a study of blood T cell repertoires in COVID-19. TCRdb's table, derived via immunoSEQ multiplex PCR, lists solely in-frame clones and lacks some. The profile shows over 250,000 clones, about 73% of them singletons. The sequenced sample consisted of peripheral blood. Receptors were obtained from a woman aged 80 or over with acute or convalescent COVID-19.

This chain joins TRBV6-6 and TRBJ2-7; TRBD1 matches 8 bases. V was clipped by 6 bases and J by 1 base; unmatched bases: 11. This CDR3 region has 16 residues. The germline CDR1 and CDR2 sequences are MNHNY and SVGAGI (reference sequence). The CDR3 DNA reads as TGTGCCAGCAGCTCCACCGGGACAGGAACTTCCTACGAGCAGTACTTC. Its translation: CASSSTGTGTSYEQYF.

At least ten counts were recorded for this clone. This chain uses TRBV6-1 with TRBJ2-1; 8 bases line up with TRBD1. Germline-derived CDR1 and CDR2 are MNHNS and SASEGT. The V and J ends lost 0 bases and 9 bases, in that order; junction bases with no gene match: 4. CDR3 length: 14 residues. CDR3: CASSEAPTGAEQFF. The CDR3 region has the DNA TGTGCCAGCAGTGAAGCACCGACAGGGGCTGAGCAGTTCTTC.

The rearrangement links TRBV10-3 to TRBJ1-1, with a weak D call TRBD1 (5 bases). Germline CDR1 and CDR2: ENHRY and SYGVKD. Trimming shortened V by 6 bases and J by 0 bases, and 8 bases separated the two germline ends. This CDR3 is built from 13 residues. The CDR3 nucleotides read TGTGCCATCAGGGCAGGGTTGAACACTGAAGCTTTCTTT. Amino acid sequence: CAIRAGLNTEAFF.

The rearrangement uses TRBV6-5 and TRBJ1-2; 7 bases agree with TRBD1. The CDR3 loop spans 15 amino acids. The V and J ends lost 2 bases and 2 bases, in that order; junction bases with no gene match: 5. CDR1 is MNHEY, CDR2 SVGAGI, per germline. The CDR3 region is CASSYRQDRNYGYTF. The CDR3 bases are TGTGCCAGCAGTTACCGACAGGACAGGAACTATGGCTACACCTTC.

The V gene is TRBV6-5, the J gene TRBJ1-1; tentatively, D is TRBD1 (5 bases). CDR3 length: 14 residues. The germline V and J ends were trimmed by 7 bases and 1 base, with 13 bases remaining between them. Germline V gene data show CDR1 as MNHEY and CDR2 as SVGAGI. The DNA of the CDR3 is TGTGCCAGCACCACCAGGGCGCGGAACACTGAAGCTTTCTTT. Its protein product is CASTTRARNTEAFF.

The chain employs TRBV18 and TRBJ2-5, with a possible D match to TRBD2 (7 bases). This CDR3 spans 14 amino acids. Germline-derived CDR1 and CDR2 are KGHSH and LQKENI. V was pared by 6 bases and J by 4 bases, with 15 bases between. Here the CDR3 reads CASSPRGGGETQYF. The CDR3 DNA is TGTGCCAGCTCTCCCAGGGGAGGGGGAGAGACCCAGTACTTC.

This clone turned up a few times. The chain links TRBV20-1 to TRBJ2-7, with TRBD2 identical over 10 bases. The CDR3 loop spans 15 amino acids. Trimming removed 3 bases from V and 5 bases from J; junction bases left unmatched: 10. Germline V gives CDR1 DFQATT, CDR2 SNEGSKA (reference sequence). CDR3 amino acids: CSASRPSGRIHEQYF. The CDR3 DNA is TGCAGTGCTAGTCGGCCTAGCGGGAGAATCCACGAGCAGTACTTC.

The table lists this clone with a few counts. This rearrangement joins TRBV27 to TRBJ1-5; TRBD1 might be the D (5 bases). The V gene's germline CDR1 is MNHEY and CDR2 SMNVEV (reference sequence). The CDR3 extends over 15 amino acids. V was pared by 3 bases and J by 4 bases, with 13 bases between. Written as DNA, the CDR3 is TGTGCCAGCAGTTTTAGTTCAGGGTTTAATCAGCCCCAGCATTTT. It specifies CASSFSSGFNQPQHF.

This clone has only one observation. The chain uses TRBV5-6 and TRBJ2-1; D gene ambiguous. Trimming shortened V by 1 base and J by 0 bases, and 8 bases separated the two germline ends. The CDR3 consists of 15 residues. CDR1 and CDR2 (germline): SGHDT, YYEEEE. The CDR3 DNA is TGTGCCAGCAGCTTGCGGAGCCGCTCCTACAATGAGCAGTTCTTC. It yields the protein CASSLRSRSYNEQFF.

V is TRBV3-1 (or the pseudogene TRBV3-2) and J is TRBJ2-1; maybe TRBD2 (5 bases). The V gene's germline CDR1 is LGHDT and CDR2 YNNKEL (reference sequence). V lost 2 bases and J lost 0, with 8 bases in between. The CDR3 is 15 residues long. CDR3 nucleotide sequence: TGTGCCAGCAGCCAACTCGGGATCTCCTACAATGAGCAGTTCTTC. It is translated as CASSQLGISYNEQFF.

This clone was seen only a few times. V gene TRBV4-1 combines with J gene TRBJ2-7, with 10 bases aligning to TRBD2. This CDR3 is built from 17 residues. V gave up 1 base and J gave up 4 bases; unmatched junction bases: 10. CDR1 is MGHRA, CDR2 YSYEKL, per germline. The CDR3 protein is CASSQGFVAGGLYEQYF. CDR3 nucleotide sequence: TGCGCCAGCAGCCAAGGGTTCGTAGCGGGAGGATTGTACGAGCAGTACTTC.

The V gene is TRBV2, the J gene TRBJ2-3; unclear D gene. Germline V gene lookup returns CDR1 SNHLY and CDR2 FYNNEI. The CDR3 runs to 12 residues. V was pared by 10 bases and J by 4 bases, with 12 bases between. The CDR3 reads CANNRDSDTQYF. In DNA, the CDR3 is TGTGCCAACAACAGAGATTCAGATACGCAGTATTTT.

This sequence joins TRBV3-1 (or the pseudogene TRBV3-2) and TRBJ2-7; perhaps TRBD2 as D (5 bases). Germline CDR1 reads LGHDT; CDR2 reads YNNKEL (reference sequence). This CDR3 is 13 amino acids long. The V end was cut by 0 bases, the J end by 4 bases, with 7 bases between. This CDR3 is CASSQDERYEQYF. The CDR3 region has the DNA TGTGCCAGCAGCCAAGATGAGCGGTACGAGCAGTACTTC.

The V call is TRBV21-1, the J call TRBJ2-5; TRBD1, the table's D call, lacks a check against the DNA. TRBV21-1 is a pseudogene segment. The CDR3 has 12 amino acids. The CDR3 spells CPRDRVSETQYF. The CDR3 coding sequence is TGTCCCCGGGACAGGGTTTCGGAGACCCAGTACTTC.

The chain links TRBV10-2 to TRBJ2-1; no reliable D call. The V and J ends lost 8 bases and 5 bases respectively, with 7 bases between them. Germline V CDR1 and CDR2: WSHSY, SAAADI. This CDR3 is 11 amino acids long. CDR3 nucleotides: TGCGCCAGCGTCCGTAACAATGAGCAGTTCTTC. Translating it yields CASVRNNEQFF.

The CDR3, as DNA: TGTGCCAGCAGCTCTCAGGGGGGACAGGGGGTCTCACCCCTCCACTTT. Residues: CASSSQGGQGVSPLHF. The chain joins TRBV3-1 (or the pseudogene TRBV3-2) to TRBJ1-6, with TRBD1 identical over 11 bases. The J segment lost 10 bases and the V segment lost 5 bases, leaving 10 bases of the junction unmatched. The germline CDR1 and CDR2 sequences are LGHDT and YNNKEL (reference sequence). The CDR3 contains 16 residues.

The chain combines TRBV10-3 with TRBJ1-1; the match to TRBD1 covers 7 bases. Germline trimming cut 3 bases from V and 2 bases from J; bases unmatched to any gene: 6. The CDR3 runs 15 residues. Germline CDR1 ENHRY, CDR2 SYGVKD. The CDR3 coding sequence is TGTGCCATCAGTGACGGCGGGACAGTAAACACTGAAGCTTTCTTT. Translating gives CAISDGGTVNTEAFF.

The chain uses TRBV7-2 and TRBJ2-1; 7 bases fit TRBD2. Germline CDR1 SGHTA, CDR2 FQGNSA. This CDR3 contains 17 residues. Trimming removed 5 bases from V and 2 bases from J; junction bases left unmatched: 12. In nucleotides, the CDR3 is TGTGCCAGCAGCCTACGAGGTGGCGGGAGCACCTACAATGAGCAGTTCTTC. The encoded protein is CASSLRGGGSTYNEQFF.

This chain joins TRBV12-5 and TRBJ2-1, with D uncertain. The CDR3 has 9 amino acids. The V and J ends lost 6 bases and 14 bases respectively, with 8 bases between them. Germline CDR1 and CDR2: LGHNT and FRNRAP. The DNA for the CDR3 is TGTGCTAGTGGATCGCCGGAGTTCTTC. Its protein is CASGSPEFF.

This clone was observed a few times. The V call is TRBV5-6, the J call TRBJ2-3, with D possibly being TRBD1 (6 bases). The germline V and J ends were trimmed by 1 base and 2 bases, with 11 bases remaining between them. This CDR3 region has 15 residues. Germline V gene sequence: CDR1 SGHDT, CDR2 YYEEEE. The CDR3 loop is CASSLYGQTTDTQYF. Written as DNA, the CDR3 is TGTGCCAGCAGCTTGTACGGACAGACCACAGATACGCAGTATTTT. The variable domain in full, with the rest retrieved from reference TRBV5-6 and TRBJ2-3, is DAGVTQSPTHLIKTRGQQVTLRCSPKSGHDTVSWYQQALGQGPQFIFQYYEEEERQRGNFPDRFSGHQFPNYSSELNVNALLLGDSALYLCASSLYGQTTDTQYFGPGTRLTVL.

The chain employs TRBV3-1 (or the pseudogene TRBV3-2) and TRBJ2-7; D remains ambiguous. V was pared by 4 bases and J by 3 bases, with 7 bases between. The CDR3 consists of 12 residues. Germline CDR1 is LGHDT and CDR2 is YNNKEL (reference sequence). CDR3 sequence reads: CASSRALYEQYF. The CDR3 DNA reads TGTGCCAGCAGCCGAGCCCTCTACGAGCAGTACTTC.

V is TRBV7-2 and J is TRBJ1-1; perhaps TRBD1 as D (5 bases). The CDR3 is made up of 12 amino acids. V was clipped by 5 bases and J by 3 bases, with 7 bases between them. Germline loops: CDR1 SGHTA, CDR2 FQGNSA. In DNA form, the CDR3 reads TGTGCCAGCAGCAGACAGTACACTGAAGCTTTCTTT. It translates to CASSRQYTEAFF. Supplemented by reference TRBV7-2 and TRBJ1-1, the full variable domain reads GAGVSQSPSNKVTEKGKDVELRCDPISGHTALYWYRQSLGQGLEFLIYFQGNSAPDKSGLPSDRFSAERTGGSVSTLTIQRTQQEDSAVYLCASSRQYTEAFFGQGTRLTVV.

The gene calls are TRBV2 and TRBJ2-1, with 9 bases that match TRBD2. Germline CDR1 reads SNHLY; CDR2 reads FYNNEI. This CDR3 contains 19 residues. The V gene end was trimmed by 0 bases and the J gene end by 4 bases; junction bases not matched to a gene: 13. The CDR3 is CASSEALWGMAGGYNEQFF. The CDR3 DNA is TGTGCCAGCAGTGAAGCGCTGTGGGGTATGGCGGGAGGGTACAATGAGCAGTTCTTC.

The chain joins TRBV2 to TRBJ1-4; D gene ambiguous. CDR1 is SNHLY, CDR2 FYNNEI, per germline. V was trimmed by 4 bases and J by 0 bases, leaving 9 bases between them. There are 15 residues in the CDR3. The CDR3 DNA reads as TGTGCCAGCAGTGGGTTGGAGTCAACTAATGAAAAACTGTTTTTT. Translated, it gives CASSGLESTNEKLFF.

Of note for this clone: Different DNA sequences within this sample yield the same CDR3. CDR3 amino acids: CASSPSGANVLTF. CDR3 nucleotides: TGTGCCAGCAGTCCATCTGGGGCCAACGTCCTGACTTTC. The V and J genes are TRBV12-3 or TRBV12-4 and TRBJ2-6; D not resolved. Trimming stripped 5 bases from V and 1 base from J, with 3 bases between. This CDR3 has 13 residues.

J is TRBJ1-4 and V is TRBV25-1, with TRBD1 identical over 8 bases. The CDR3 has 14 residues. Trimming at V came to 5 bases and at J to 7 bases, leaving 6 bases not matched to a gene. Germline CDR1 is MGHDK and CDR2 is SYGVNS. The CDR3 sequence: CASSIQGGGEKLFF. The CDR3 DNA reads TGTGCCAGCAGTATACAGGGGGGAGGTGAAAAACTGTTTTTT.

The CDR3 coding sequence is TGCGCCAGCAGCCAAGGAAGGACTACAGGTCCGGGTACGACCCAGTACTTC. It is translated as CASSQGRTTGPGTTQYF. The chain combines TRBV4-3 with TRBJ2-5, with D possibly being TRBD2 (6 bases). From germline, CDR1 is LGHNA and CDR2 YSLEER. Trimming took 1 base from V and 7 from J, leaving 22 bases between them. The CDR3 extends over 17 amino acids.

In this sample, this clone turned up many times. The V call is TRBV4-2, the J call TRBJ1-2, with D hard to call. Germline V lookup: CDR1 LGHNA, CDR2 YNFKEQ. Trimming stripped 2 bases from V and 0 bases from J, with 13 bases between. The CDR3 sequence is 16 residues long. Here the CDR3 reads CASSQIPGKANYGYTF. The CDR3 DNA is TGTGCCAGCAGCCAAATACCGGGGAAAGCTAACTATGGCTACACCTTC.

The genes are TRBV5-1 and TRBJ1-6; possible D gene TRBD1, 5 bases. From germline, CDR1 is SGHRS and CDR2 YFSETQ. The V gene lost 1 base and the J gene lost 8 bases, with 16 bases spanning the gap. The CDR3 has 16 amino acids. CDR3 sequence reads: CASSLWGGGSDSPLHF. The CDR3 DNA follows: TGCGCCAGCAGCTTGTGGGGCGGGGGAAGTGATTCACCCCTCCACTTT. Full variable domain (missing parts from reference TRBV5-1 and TRBJ1-6): KAGVTQTPRYLIKTRGQQVTLSCSPISGHRSVSWYQQTPGQGLQFLFEYFSETQRNKGNFPGRFSGRQFSNSRSEMNVSTLELGDSALYLCASSLWGGGSDSPLHFGNGTRLTVT.

This rearrangement joins TRBV7-2 to TRBJ2-2, with D possibly matching TRBD1 (6 bases). CDR1 and CDR2 (germline): SGHTA, FQGNSA. V lost 4 bases and J lost 6, with 9 bases in between. There are 13 residues in the CDR3. The CDR3 sequence is CASSSRGAGELFF. The CDR3 region has the DNA TGTGCCAGCAGCTCCAGGGGAGCCGGGGAGCTGTTTTTT. Together with reference TRBV7-2 and TRBJ2-2, the CDR3 gives the full variable domain: GAGVSQSPSNKVTEKGKDVELRCDPISGHTALYWYRQSLGQGLEFLIYFQGNSAPDKSGLPSDRFSAERTGGSVSTLTIQRTQQEDSAVYLCASSSRGAGELFFGEGSRLTVL.